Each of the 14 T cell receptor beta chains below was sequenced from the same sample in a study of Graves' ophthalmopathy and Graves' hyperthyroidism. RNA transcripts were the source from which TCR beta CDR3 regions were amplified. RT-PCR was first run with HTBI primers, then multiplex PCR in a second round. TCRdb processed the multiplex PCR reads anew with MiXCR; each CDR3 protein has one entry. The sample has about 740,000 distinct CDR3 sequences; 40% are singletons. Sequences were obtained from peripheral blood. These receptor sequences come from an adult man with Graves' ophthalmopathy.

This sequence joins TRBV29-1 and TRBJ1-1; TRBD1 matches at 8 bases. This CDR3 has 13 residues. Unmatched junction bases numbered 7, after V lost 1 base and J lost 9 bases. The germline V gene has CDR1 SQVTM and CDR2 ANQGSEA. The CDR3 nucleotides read TGCAGCGTTGAAGGGACAGGGTACGGTAAAGCTTTCTTT. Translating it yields CSVEGTGYGKAFF.

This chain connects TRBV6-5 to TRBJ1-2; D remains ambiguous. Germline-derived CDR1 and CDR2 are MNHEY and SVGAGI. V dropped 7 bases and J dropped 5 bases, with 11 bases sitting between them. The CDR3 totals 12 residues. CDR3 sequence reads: CASTSRVYGYTF. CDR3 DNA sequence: TGTGCCAGCACTTCACGGGTATATGGCTACACCTTC.

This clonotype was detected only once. CDR3 amino acids: CASSPENLNTEAFF. Here the CDR3 DNA reads TGTGCCAGCAGCCCAGAGAATTTGAACACTGAAGCTTTCTTT. The chain joins TRBV7-9 to TRBJ1-1; D is unclear. Trimming took off 5 bases at V and 0 bases at J, with 10 bases between the two ends. The CDR3 has 14 amino acids. The V gene's germline CDR1 is SEHNR and CDR2 FQNEAQ (reference sequence).

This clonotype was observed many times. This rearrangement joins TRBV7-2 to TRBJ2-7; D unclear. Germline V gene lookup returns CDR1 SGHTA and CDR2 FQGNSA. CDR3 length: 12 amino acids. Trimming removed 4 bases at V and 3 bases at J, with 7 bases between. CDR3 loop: CASSSVVYEQYF. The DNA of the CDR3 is TGTGCCAGCAGCTCAGTAGTCTACGAGCAGTACTTC.

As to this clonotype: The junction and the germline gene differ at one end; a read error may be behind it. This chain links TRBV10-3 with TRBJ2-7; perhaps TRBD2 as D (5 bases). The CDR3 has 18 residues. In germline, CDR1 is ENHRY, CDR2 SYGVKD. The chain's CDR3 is CASSSLRRTGKTTGEQYF. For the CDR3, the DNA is TGTGCCAGCAGTTCCCTAAGGCGAACCGGGAAAACCACGGGGGAGCAGTACTTC.

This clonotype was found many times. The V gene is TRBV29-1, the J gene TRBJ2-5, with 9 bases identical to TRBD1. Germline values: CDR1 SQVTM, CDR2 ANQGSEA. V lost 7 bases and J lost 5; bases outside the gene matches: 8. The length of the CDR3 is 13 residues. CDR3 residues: CSGDRGVGETQYF. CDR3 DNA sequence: TGCAGCGGAGACAGGGGGGTGGGCGAGACCCAGTACTTC. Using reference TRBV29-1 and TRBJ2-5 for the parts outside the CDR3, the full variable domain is SAVISQKPSRDICQRGTSLTIQCQVDSQVTMMFWYRQQPGQSLTLIATANQGSEATYESGFVIDKFPISRPNLTFSTLTVSNMSPEDSSIYLCSGDRGVGETQYFGPGTRLLVL.

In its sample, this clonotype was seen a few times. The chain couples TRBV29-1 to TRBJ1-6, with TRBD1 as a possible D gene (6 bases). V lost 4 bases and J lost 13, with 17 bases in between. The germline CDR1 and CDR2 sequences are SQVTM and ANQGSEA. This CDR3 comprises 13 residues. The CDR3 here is CSVGVDSPDPLHF. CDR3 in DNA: TGCAGCGTTGGAGTGGACAGCCCCGACCCCCTCCACTTT.

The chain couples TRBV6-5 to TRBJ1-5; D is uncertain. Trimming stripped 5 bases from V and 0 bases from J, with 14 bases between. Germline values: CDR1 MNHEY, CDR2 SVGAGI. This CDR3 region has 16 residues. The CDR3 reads CASSAYQGLSNQPQHF. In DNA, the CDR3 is TGTGCCAGCAGTGCCTATCAAGGACTTAGCAATCAGCCCCAGCATTTT.

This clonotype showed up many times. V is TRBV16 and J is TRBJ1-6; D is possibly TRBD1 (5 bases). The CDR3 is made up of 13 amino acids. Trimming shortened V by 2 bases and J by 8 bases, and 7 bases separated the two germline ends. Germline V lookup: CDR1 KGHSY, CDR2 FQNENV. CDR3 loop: CASSQTGDSPLHF. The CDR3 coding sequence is TGTGCCAGCAGCCAAACGGGGGATTCACCCCTCCACTTT. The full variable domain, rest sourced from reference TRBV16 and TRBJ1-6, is GEEVAQTPKHLVRGEGQKAKLYCAPIKGHSYVFWYQQVLKNEFKFLISFQNENVFDETGMPKERFSAKCLPNSPCSLEIQATKLEDSAVYFCASSQTGDSPLHFGNGTRLTVT.

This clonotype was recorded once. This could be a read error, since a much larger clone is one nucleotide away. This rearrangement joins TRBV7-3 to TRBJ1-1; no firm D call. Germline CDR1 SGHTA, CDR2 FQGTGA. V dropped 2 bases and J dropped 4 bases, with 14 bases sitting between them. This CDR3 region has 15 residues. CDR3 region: CASSLGDWVSTEAFF. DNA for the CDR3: TGTGCCAGCAGCTTAGGGGATTGGGTGAGCACTGAAGCTTTCTTT.

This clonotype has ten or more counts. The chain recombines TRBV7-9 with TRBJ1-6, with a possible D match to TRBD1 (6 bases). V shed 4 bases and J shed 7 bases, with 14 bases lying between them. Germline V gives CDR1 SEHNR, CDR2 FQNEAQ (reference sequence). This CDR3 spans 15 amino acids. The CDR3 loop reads CASSSGTGRNSPLHF. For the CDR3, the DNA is TGTGCCAGCAGCTCGGGAACAGGGAGGAATTCACCCCTCCACTTT.

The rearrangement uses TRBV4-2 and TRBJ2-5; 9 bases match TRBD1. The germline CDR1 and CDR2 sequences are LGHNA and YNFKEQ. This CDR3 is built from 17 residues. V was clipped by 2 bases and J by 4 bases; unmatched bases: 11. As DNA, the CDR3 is TGTGCCAGCAGCCAATTTGACGGGACAGGGCCCGGAGAGACCCAGTACTTC. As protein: CASSQFDGTGPGETQYF.

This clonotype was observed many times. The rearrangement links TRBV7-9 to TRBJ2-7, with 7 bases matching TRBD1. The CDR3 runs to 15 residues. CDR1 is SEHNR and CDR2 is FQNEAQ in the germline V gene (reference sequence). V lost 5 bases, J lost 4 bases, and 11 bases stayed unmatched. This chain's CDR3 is CASSALGTEGYEQYF. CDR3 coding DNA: TGTGCCAGCAGCGCACTGGGGACAGAAGGTTACGAGCAGTACTTC.

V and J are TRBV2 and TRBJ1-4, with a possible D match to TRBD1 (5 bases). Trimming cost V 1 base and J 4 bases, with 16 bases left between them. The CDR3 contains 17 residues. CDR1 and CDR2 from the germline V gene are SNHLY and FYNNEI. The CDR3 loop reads CASSEGFWQGSNEKLFF. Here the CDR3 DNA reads TGTGCCAGCAGTGAAGGCTTTTGGCAGGGCAGTAATGAAAAACTGTTTTTT.